This T cell receptor beta chain was identified in a study of blood T cell repertoires in COVID-19. Study-wide background: The analysed material was cDNA or gDNA that came from T cells, B-cell-depleted T cells, or PBMCs.

Germline CDR1 SGHDN, CDR2 FVKESK. Trimming removed 4 bases at V and 11 bases at J, with 18 bases between. The CDR3 is 14 amino acids. In the study's own analysis: Reference gene primer amplification in the assay estimated nucleated cell counts. Assay used: immunoSEQ multiplex PCR; TCRdb lists only in-frame clones, some missing. Clone size and the V and J calls come from that table; the DNA yielded D and trimming. This table holds approximately 170,000 clones, over 75% found once. The sequenced material came from peripheral blood. This receptor was identified in a man in his 70s who had recovered from COVID-19. The chain has TRBV14 and TRBJ1-5; the D gene is possibly TRBD1 (6 bases). CDR3 sequence (DNA): TGTGCCAGCAGCCCCCGGGGGGCCTCTTCGGCCCAGCATTTT. This encodes CASSPRGASSAQHF.